This is a list of T cell receptor beta chains from one sample in a study of technical replicates of blood from several donors. The data were produced by immunoSEQ multiplex PCR, yet TCRdb's version contains in-frame clones alone and is incomplete. The table includes approximately 81,000 clones, around 96% detected once. Input material: T cells isolated from PBMCs. The source is a human donor in good health. The CDR3 runs from the conserved cysteine through the conserved F or W. The order of the fields is clone size, V gene, J gene, D gene, CDR3 protein, CDR3 DNA. A D gene is named only where the DNA matches it firmly. A row's size may be missing; if present it is once, few, many or a size class.

NA,TRBV28,TRBJ1-5,TRBD1,CASSPADRAQPQHF,TGTGCCAGCAGCCCCGCGGACAGGGCTCAGCCCCAGCATTTT
NA,TRBV9,TRBJ2-1,TRBD2,CASSVASGRGEQFF,TGTGCCAGCAGCGTCGCTAGCGGGAGAGGTGAGCAGTTCTTC
NA,TRBV6-1,TRBJ1-2,NA,CASISTGTYGYTF,TGTGCCAGCATTAGTACAGGGACCTATGGCTACACCTTC
NA,TRBV28,TRBJ2-3,NA,CASSGLDTDTQYF,TGTGCCAGCAGTGGACTCGACACAGATACGCAGTATTTT
NA,TRBV14,TRBJ2-1,NA,CASSQFWLFSDEQFF,TGTGCCAGCAGCCAATTCTGGTTATTTAGTGATGAGCAGTTCTTC
once,TRBV6-5,TRBJ1-1,NA,CASSYGSTEAFF,TGTGCCAGCAGTTACGGTAGCACTGAAGCTTTCTTT
NA,TRBV5-1,TRBJ1-1,TRBD1,CASSFRQGETEAFF,TGCGCCAGCAGCTTTAGGCAGGGGGAAACTGAAGCTTTCTTT
NA,TRBV21-1,TRBJ2-1,NA,CASSKFDRGFF,TGTGCCAGCAGCAAATTCGACAGGGGGTTCTTC
NA,TRBV7-3,TRBJ2-1,TRBD2,CASSFSTSGRANEQFF,TGTGCCAGCAGCTTTAGTACTAGCGGGAGGGCCAATGAGCAGTTCTTC
NA,TRBV9,TRBJ2-1,NA,CASSVGLGVTEQFF,TGTGCCAGCAGCGTAGGCTTAGGGGTCACTGAGCAGTTCTTC
NA,TRBV5-4,TRBJ1-2,NA,CASSLGAEDYGYTF,TGTGCCAGCAGCTTGGGGGCAGAAGACTATGGCTACACCTTC
NA,TRBV6-5,TRBJ2-7,TRBD1,CASSYGQGGYEQYF,TGTGCCAGCAGTTATGGACAGGGGGGGTACGAGCAGTACTTC
NA,TRBV19,TRBJ2-1,TRBD2,CASSPSWGGRAFYNEQFF,TGTGCCAGTAGTCCCTCTTGGGGCGGGAGGGCCTTCTACAATGAGCAGTTCTTC
NA,TRBV30,TRBJ2-4,NA,CAWTDGMGIAKNIQYF,TGTGCCTGGACGGACGGGATGGGAATAGCCAAAAACATTCAGTACTTC
NA,TRBV19,TRBJ2-5,TRBD2,CASSRTSGSHETQYF,TGTGCCAGTAGTCGGACTAGCGGGAGTCACGAGACCCAGTACTTC
NA,TRBV6-5,TRBJ2-3,NA,CASSLHSFGVDTQYF,TGTGCCAGCAGCTTGCACAGTTTCGGGGTAGATACGCAGTATTTT
once,TRBV14,TRBJ1-5,NA,CASSPWGTPTSNQPQHF,TGTGCCAGCAGCCCCTGGGGGACACCTACAAGCAATCAGCCCCAGCATTTT